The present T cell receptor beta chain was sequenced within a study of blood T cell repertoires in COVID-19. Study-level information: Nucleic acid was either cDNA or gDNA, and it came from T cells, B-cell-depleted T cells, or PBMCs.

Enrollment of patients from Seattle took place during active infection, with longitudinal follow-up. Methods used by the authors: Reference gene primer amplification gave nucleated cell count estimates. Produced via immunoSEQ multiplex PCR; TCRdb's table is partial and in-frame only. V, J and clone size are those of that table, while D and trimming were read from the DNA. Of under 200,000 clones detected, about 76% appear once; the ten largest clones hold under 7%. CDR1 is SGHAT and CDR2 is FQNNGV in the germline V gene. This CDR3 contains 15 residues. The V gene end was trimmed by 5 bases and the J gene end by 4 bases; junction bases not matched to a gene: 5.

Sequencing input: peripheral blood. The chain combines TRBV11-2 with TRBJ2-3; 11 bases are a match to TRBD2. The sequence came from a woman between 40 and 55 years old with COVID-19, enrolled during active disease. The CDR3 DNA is TGTGCCAGCAGCACTAGCGGGAGCGGGGCAGATACGCAGTATTTT. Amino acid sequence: CASSTSGSGADTQYF. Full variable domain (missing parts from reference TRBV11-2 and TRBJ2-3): EAGVAQSPRYKIIEKRQSVAFWCNPISGHATLYWYQQILGQGPKLLIQFQNNGVVDDSQLPKDRFSAERLKGVDSTLKIQPAKLEDSAVYLCASSTSGSGADTQYFGPGTRLTVL.